The next 21 T cell receptor beta chains were all read from a single sample in a study of identical twins. TCRdb reanalysed the 5' RACE reads using MiXCR and keeps one entry per CDR3 protein. The sample contains about 150,000 distinct CDR3 sequences, under 4.5% of which appear only once. The sequencing input was memory T cells sorted from blood. The origin of the receptors is a man younger than 35 in good health.

This clonotype has a count of ten or more. This chain joins TRBV7-9 and TRBJ2-7; D is undetermined. The CDR3 loop spans 11 amino acids. In germline, CDR1 is SEHNR, CDR2 FQNEAQ (reference sequence). V was shortened by 3 bases and J by 7 bases, with 7 bases between the two germline ends. The DNA for the CDR3 is TGTGCCAGCAGCTTCACGGTGGAGCAGTACTTC. It translates to CASSFTVEQYF.

This clonotype was seen many times. V and J are TRBV2 and TRBJ1-1; D remains ambiguous. CDR1 is SNHLY and CDR2 is FYNNEI in the germline V gene. The CDR3 consists of 13 residues. The V gene lost 9 bases and the J gene lost 2 bases, with 13 bases spanning the gap. In nucleotides, the CDR3 is TGTGCCAGTAATGAACAACCAAACACTGAAGCTTTCTTT. Translated: CASNEQPNTEAFF.

This clonotype was counted many times. The V and J genes are TRBV9 and TRBJ1-5; D uncertain. V lost 4 bases to trimming and J lost 1 base, with 9 bases between them. The length of the CDR3 is 14 residues. Germline V gene lookup returns CDR1 SGDLS and CDR2 YYNGEE. The CDR3 sequence is CASSYGVSNQPQHF. In nucleotides, the CDR3 is TGTGCCAGCAGCTATGGGGTCAGCAATCAGCCCCAGCATTTT.

The table lists this clonotype with many counts. The CDR3 spells CASSPTWTSSIDTQYF. The DNA of the CDR3 is TGTGCCAGCAGTCCCACTTGGACTAGCTCGATTGATACGCAGTATTTT. The chain links TRBV12-3 or TRBV12-4 to TRBJ2-3; 8 nucleotides match TRBD2. The CDR3 sequence is 16 residues long. After removal of 5 bases from V and 6 bases from J, the junction contained 13 bases not matched to a gene.

This clonotype occurred many times. The chain couples TRBV5-1 to TRBJ2-7; 7 nucleotides match TRBD2. Germline values: CDR1 SGHRS, CDR2 YFSETQ. V lost 0 bases to trimming and J lost 3 bases; unmatched junction nucleotides: 18. The CDR3 totals 19 residues. This CDR3 reads CASSLVGFSSGGNDYEQYF. CDR3 DNA: TGCGCCAGCAGCTTGGTTGGGTTTTCGTCGGGAGGTAATGACTACGAGCAGTACTTC. Full variable domain (outside the CDR3, taken from reference TRBV5-1 and TRBJ2-7): KAGVTQTPRYLIKTRGQQVTLSCSPISGHRSVSWYQQTPGQGLQFLFEYFSETQRNKGNFPGRFSGRQFSNSRSEMNVSTLELGDSALYLCASSLVGFSSGGNDYEQYFGPGTRLTVT.

Many counts were recorded for this clonotype. The rearrangement links TRBV4-3 to TRBJ2-6; no reliable D call. This CDR3 comprises 17 residues. Per germline, CDR1 LGHNA and CDR2 YSLEER. The V end lost 4 bases, the J end lost 2 bases, and 15 bases lay between the germline ends. CDR3 DNA sequence: TGCGCCAGCAGCCCTTCCGCAACTGGGACTGGGGCCAACGTCCTGACTTTC. It codes for CASSPSATGTGANVLTF.

The chain is built from TRBV7-9 and TRBJ1-2; D perhaps matches TRBD1 (6 bases). V was shortened by 5 bases and J by 8 bases, with 15 bases between the two germline ends. Per the germline V gene, CDR1 is SEHNR and CDR2 is FQNEAQ (reference sequence). The CDR3 runs 13 residues. The CDR3 nucleotides read TGTGCCAGCAGCGGAACCAGGGGCCCCGGCTACACCTTC. It encodes CASSGTRGPGYTF.

This clonotype has a count of ten or more. This may be a read error, as it is one base from a much larger clone. This chain connects TRBV20-1 to TRBJ2-3, with D perhaps TRBD1 or TRBD2 (7 bases each). This CDR3 has 16 amino acids. V lost 4 bases and J lost 2, with 19 bases in between. The germline V gene has CDR1 DFQATT and CDR2 SNEGSKA (reference sequence). The CDR3 sequence: CSAISPRGGHTDTQYF. In nucleotides, the CDR3 is TGCAGTGCTATCTCGCCCAGGGGGGGCCACACAGATACGCAGTATTTT.

This clonotype was counted ten times or more. This chain connects TRBV7-9 to TRBJ2-3; D might be TRBD2 (5 bases). The V end lost 3 bases, the J end lost 0 bases, and 10 bases lay between the germline ends. The CDR3 sequence is 15 residues long. Germline loops: CDR1 SEHNR, CDR2 FQNEAQ (reference sequence). CDR3 in amino acids: CASSFGVLSTDTQYF. The CDR3 region has the DNA TGTGCCAGCAGCTTCGGGGTTCTTAGCACAGATACGCAGTATTTT. Filled out from reference TRBV7-9 and TRBJ2-3, the complete variable domain reads DTGVSQNPRHKITKRGQNVTFRCDPISEHNRLYWYRQTLGQGPEFLTYFQNEAQLEKSRLLSDRFSAERPKGSFSTLEIQRTEQGDSAMYLCASSFGVLSTDTQYFGPGTRLTVL.

This clonotype came up many times. The rearrangement uses TRBV4-2 and TRBJ2-3, with no clear D. This CDR3 is built from 13 residues. Per germline, CDR1 LGHNA and CDR2 YNFKEQ. The ends were cut back, 1 base at V and 0 bases at J, with 2 bases in the middle. The chain's CDR3 is CASSQVSTDTQYF. As DNA, the CDR3 is TGTGCCAGCAGCCAAGTCAGCACAGATACGCAGTATTTT.

This chain connects TRBV20-1 to TRBJ2-1; D possibly uses TRBD1 or TRBD2 (5 bases each). From germline, CDR1 is DFQATT and CDR2 SNEGSKA (reference sequence). CDR3 length: 14 amino acids. The V end was cut by 0 bases, the J end by 14 bases, with 20 bases between. CDR3 nucleotides: TGCAGTGCTAGAGAACCAGGGACCCCCAGCTGGGAGTTCTTC. Translation: CSAREPGTPSWEFF.

Concerning this clonotype itself: This may be a read error, as it is one base from a much larger clone. Given the absence of the conserved phenylalanine or tryptophan at the CDR3 end, a read error is likely. The J gene is TRBJ1-5, the V gene TRBV20-1; no clear D. The CDR3 sequence is 13 residues long. The germline CDR1 and CDR2 sequences are DFQATT and SNEGSKA (reference sequence). Trimming cost V 1 base and J 7 bases, with 11 bases left between them. Here the CDR3 reads CSARATGGQPQHY. CDR3 coding DNA: TGCAGTGCTAGAGCAACGGGAGGGCAGCCCCAGCATTAT.

This clonotype was seen repeatedly, ten times or more. The CDR3: CASSPGRRDMTEAFF. The CDR3 DNA follows: TGCGCCAGCAGCCCTGGACGCCGGGATATGACTGAAGCTTTCTTT. The V gene is TRBV5-1, the J gene TRBJ1-1, with D unclear. CDR1 and CDR2 (germline): SGHRS, YFSETQ. V was cut by 4 bases and J by 5 bases, with 18 bases left in between. This CDR3 comprises 15 residues.

This clonotype was counted ten times or more. The chain combines TRBV29-1 with TRBJ1-5; no firm D call. Germline V gene data show CDR1 as SQVTM and CDR2 as ANQGSEA. Trimming shortened V by 4 bases and J by 5 bases, and 12 bases separated the two germline ends. CDR3 length equals 13 residues. CDR3 residues: CSVGGDGYQPQHF. The CDR3 coding sequence is TGCAGCGTTGGCGGGGATGGGTATCAGCCCCAGCATTTT.

In this sample, this clonotype turned up once. CDR3 DNA: TGTGCCAGCAGCTTTGCGGGCCGGGGCACCGGGGAGCTGTTTTTT. It is translated as CASSFAGRGTGELFF. The chain couples TRBV7-2 to TRBJ2-2; D possibly corresponds to TRBD2 (5 bases). The CDR3 has 15 amino acids. V was clipped by 3 bases and J by 4 bases, with 12 bases between them. Germline-derived CDR1 and CDR2 are SGHTA and FQGNSA.

Only a few counts were recorded for this clonotype. The chain has TRBV4-2 and TRBJ2-1; TRBD2 matches at 7 bases. Germline V gives CDR1 LGHNA, CDR2 YNFKEQ. The CDR3 contains 15 residues. The ends lost 4 bases at V and 7 bases at J; junction bases unmatched: 10. CDR3 protein: CASSPLVGGQNEQFF. CDR3 DNA: TGTGCCAGCAGCCCGCTAGTGGGAGGGCAAAATGAGCAGTTCTTC.

This clonotype was recorded at least ten times. The rearrangement links TRBV30 to TRBJ2-5; 7 nucleotides align to TRBD1. Germline assignment: CDR1 GTSNPN and CDR2 SVGIG (reference sequence). The CDR3 sequence is 14 residues long. The V gene end was trimmed by 7 bases and the J gene end by 5 bases; junction bases not matched to a gene: 13. This CDR3 reads CASSSRGQGETQYF. The CDR3 nucleotides are TGTGCCTCATCATCTAGGGGGCAAGGGGAGACCCAGTACTTC.

The chain combines TRBV28 with TRBJ1-1; tentative D call: TRBD1 (6 bases). The germline CDR1 and CDR2 sequences are MDHEN and SYDVKM. V gave up 3 bases and J gave up 5 bases, with 13 bases separating them. The length of the CDR3 is 14 residues. DNA for the CDR3: TGTGCCAGCAGTTTGGCGGGGGCTCGGACTGAAGCTTTCTTT. Amino acids: CASSLAGARTEAFF.

Many counts were recorded for this clonotype. The chain joins TRBV2 to TRBJ2-1; TRBD2 aligns across 9 bases. The V gene end was trimmed by 7 bases and the J gene end by 6 bases; junction bases not matched to a gene: 10. Germline lookup yields CDR1 SNHLY and CDR2 FYNNEI. The CDR3 has 15 residues. CDR3 in amino acids: CASIGRLADRNEQFF. CDR3 coding DNA: TGTGCCAGCATCGGCCGACTAGCGGACCGCAATGAGCAGTTCTTC. The full variable domain, in which reference TRBV2 and TRBJ2-1 provide the parts outside the CDR3, is EPEVTQTPSHQVTQMGQEVILRCVPISNHLYFYWYRQILGQKVEFLVSFYNNEISEKSEIFDDQFSVERPDGSNFTLKIRSTKLEDSAMYFCASIGRLADRNEQFFGPGTRLTVL.

This clonotype was counted ten times or more. This chain joins TRBV20-1 and TRBJ2-7; D is unresolved. CDR1 is DFQATT, CDR2 SNEGSKA, per germline (reference sequence). The CDR3 extends over 15 amino acids. The V and J ends lost 3 bases and 0 bases respectively, with 15 bases between them. This CDR3 reads CSASQIGPRSYEQYF. The CDR3 DNA reads TGCAGTGCTAGCCAGATAGGACCCCGCTCCTACGAGCAGTACTTC.

This clonotype was detected ten times or more. The V and J genes are TRBV21-1 and TRBJ2-7; the D call of TRBD1 is as the table states it, not checked on the DNA. TRBV21-1 is reported as a pseudogene. CDR3 size: 15 residues. CDR3 DNA: TGTGCCAGCAGCAAAGGAGAGTCGACAGGGAGCGAGCAGTACTTC. It yields the protein CASSKGESTGSEQYF.